This TCR beta chain was captured by sequencing in a study of shared clonotypes between healthy human individuals. Study-wide background: The plates for each donor numbered three CD4 naive, three CD4 memory, two CD8 naive and one CD8 memory. Study-wide results and caveats: Sequencing of the sorted subsets was shown by rarefaction to be incomplete despite large depth. Naive subsets generally exceeded memory subsets in estimated richness.

This clone was seen just once. Its antigen is currently unknown. Sequencing was performed with immunoSEQ multiplex PCR; in TCRdb, only in-frame clones are kept and a portion is missing. The data show about 580,000 clones, roughly 98% seen once. CD45RO-negative CD8 cells positively selected for CCR7 made up the naive population, which excluded terminally differentiated effector memory CD45RA+ cells. None of the donors, who were healthy HIV-negative adults, had recently had acute infections or vaccinations. This CDR3 spans 15 amino acids. From germline, CDR1 is SNHLY and CDR2 FYNNEI. Trimming left V 4 bases short and J 7 bases short, with 17 bases between.

The specimen was naive CD8+ T cells sorted from blood. J is TRBJ2-1 and V is TRBV2; possible D gene TRBD2, 7 bases. This clonotype was obtained from a man aged 25-45 years in good health. The CDR3, as DNA: TGTGCCAGCAGTGGGGAGGGGGGCTCGTGGAATGAGCAGTTCTTC. Its translation: CASSGEGGSWNEQFF.